One sample yielded the 22 T cell receptor beta chains listed below, sequenced in a study of response to subunit inactivated influenza vaccine. TCRdb reprocessed the RT-PCR reads via MiXCR and lists one record per CDR3 protein. The sample has approximately 700,000 distinct CDR3 sequences, approximately 14% seen once. The sequences come from PBMCs from blood, collected about 12 days after vaccination. The receptors were sampled from a man over 45 who received an inactivated influenza vaccine.

The sample holds a few counts of this clonotype. The chain's CDR3 is CSAKSDSSTDTQYF. CDR3 bases: TGCAGTGCTAAATCGGACTCTTCCACAGATACGCAGTATTTT. V is TRBV20-1 and J is TRBJ2-3; maybe TRBD2 (5 bases). The germline gives CDR1 DFQATT, CDR2 SNEGSKA (reference sequence). This CDR3 has 14 amino acids. Trimming shortened V by 4 bases and J by 2 bases, and 13 bases separated the two germline ends.

This clonotype was detected a few times. CDR3 DNA: TGTGCCAGCAGCTTTTTTATCGGGGACACCGGGGAGCTGTTTTTT. Amino acids: CASSFFIGDTGELFF. This chain joins TRBV7-8 and TRBJ2-2; D may be TRBD2 (5 bases). The V and J ends lost 3 bases and 3 bases respectively, with 11 bases between them. This CDR3 has 15 residues. Germline assignment: CDR1 SGHVS and CDR2 FQNEAQ.

Many counts were recorded for this clonotype. The chain employs TRBV9 and TRBJ2-3; D perhaps matches TRBD1 (5 bases). Germline assignment: CDR1 SGDLS and CDR2 YYNGEE. Trimming took off 0 bases at V and 0 bases at J, with 5 bases between the two ends. This CDR3 is 14 amino acids long. The CDR3: CASSVGQSTDTQYF. The CDR3 region has the DNA TGTGCCAGCAGCGTAGGACAGAGCACAGATACGCAGTATTTT.

The rearrangement links TRBV6-2 or TRBV6-3 to TRBJ2-2, with D tentatively TRBD2 (7 bases). The CDR3 extends over 14 amino acids. V was trimmed by 2 bases and J by 5 bases, leaving 9 bases between them. CDR1 is MNHEY, CDR2 SVGEGT, per germline. CDR3 sequence reads: CASSYAGATGELFF. CDR3 nucleotide sequence: TGTGCCAGCAGTTACGCGGGGGCAACCGGGGAGCTGTTTTTT.

V and J are TRBV7-2 and TRBJ1-5, with D maybe TRBD1 (6 bases). The CDR3 has 15 amino acids. CDR1 and CDR2 (germline): SGHTA, FQGNSA. The germline V and J ends were trimmed by 3 bases and 6 bases, with 15 bases remaining between them. In nucleotides, the CDR3 is TGTGCCAGCAGCTTTAGAATGGGGGGCAGTCAGCCCCAGCATTTT. This encodes CASSFRMGGSQPQHF.

This sequence joins TRBV29-1 and TRBJ2-1; 11 nucleotides line up with TRBD2. V lost 4 bases and J lost 9; bases outside the gene matches: 8. CDR3 length equals 14 residues. From germline, CDR1 is SQVTM and CDR2 ANQGSEA. CDR3 sequence: CSVGVAGGISEQFF. The CDR3, as DNA: TGCAGCGTTGGAGTAGCGGGAGGGATTAGTGAGCAGTTCTTC.

V usage is TRBV4-2 and J usage is TRBJ2-7; 7 bases agree with TRBD2. The CDR3 contains 15 residues. CDR1 is LGHNA, CDR2 YNFKEQ, per germline. Germline trimming cut 4 bases from V and 4 bases from J; bases unmatched to any gene: 10. CDR3 amino acids: CASSPGGAKDYEQYF. The CDR3 DNA follows: TGTGCCAGCAGCCCGGGAGGTGCGAAGGATTACGAGCAGTACTTC.

The rearrangement links TRBV5-1 to TRBJ1-5, with TRBD1 identical over 7 bases. The germline CDR1 and CDR2 sequences are SGHRS and YFSETQ. CDR3 length: 15 residues. The J segment lost 7 bases and the V segment lost 0 bases, leaving 7 bases of the junction unmatched. CDR3 sequence: CASSLEDRVRQPQHF. The CDR3 DNA is TGCGCCAGCAGCTTGGAAGACAGGGTTCGGCAGCCCCAGCATTTT. The full variable domain, in which reference TRBV5-1 and TRBJ1-5 provide the parts outside the CDR3, is KAGVTQTPRYLIKTRGQQVTLSCSPISGHRSVSWYQQTPGQGLQFLFEYFSETQRNKGNFPGRFSGRQFSNSRSEMNVSTLELGDSALYLCASSLEDRVRQPQHFGDGTRLSIL.

The CDR3 DNA is TGTGCCAGCAGCCAAGATAGGGCTAGCGGGAGTGTATACAATGAGCAGTTCTTC. Its translation is CASSQDRASGSVYNEQFF. V gene TRBV4-2 combines with J gene TRBJ2-1, with 10 bases aligning to TRBD2. The ends lost 0 bases at V and 4 bases at J; junction bases unmatched: 9. The CDR3 spans 18 residues. Germline V gene data show CDR1 as LGHNA and CDR2 as YNFKEQ.

The V gene is TRBV5-5, the J gene TRBJ2-3; no clear D gene. There are 14 residues in the CDR3. CDR1 SGHKS and CDR2 YYEKEE come from the germline V gene (reference sequence). V dropped 4 bases and J dropped 2 bases, with 11 bases sitting between them. CDR3 protein: CASSSGDHTDTQYF. The CDR3 nucleotides read TGTGCCAGCAGCAGTGGGGATCACACAGATACGCAGTATTTT.

This sequence joins TRBV4-2 and TRBJ2-2, with D possibly TRBD1 on 6 matching bases. The length of the CDR3 is 18 residues. Germline CDR1 reads LGHNA; CDR2 reads YNFKEQ. Trimming shortened V by 3 bases and J by 6 bases, and 23 bases separated the two germline ends. CDR3 protein: CASSHSPGQGRWSGELFF. DNA of the CDR3: TGTGCCAGCAGCCATTCTCCTGGGCAGGGGAGATGGTCCGGGGAGCTGTTTTTT.

This clonotype was found a few times. The V call is TRBV11-1, the J call TRBJ2-6, with unresolved D. The CDR3 extends over 19 amino acids. From germline, CDR1 is SGHAT and CDR2 FQDESV (reference sequence). Trimming cost V 5 bases and J 2 bases, with 22 bases left between them. Here the CDR3 reads CASSRLRVWGLAGANVLTF. CDR3 coding DNA: TGTGCCAGCAGCCGGCTCAGAGTATGGGGTTTAGCTGGGGCCAACGTCCTGACTTTC.

This clonotype was detected a few times. The J gene is TRBJ2-3, the V gene TRBV7-9; no clear D. V was cut by 3 bases and J by 2 bases, with 12 bases left in between. This CDR3 spans 15 amino acids. Looked up from germline, CDR1 is SEHNR and CDR2 is FQNEAQ (reference sequence). In DNA form, the CDR3 reads TGTGCCAGCAGCTTCTTGGGCGGTAACACAGATACGCAGTATTTT. Its translation: CASSFLGGNTDTQYF.

This clonotype was seen only a few times. The chain is built from TRBV27 and TRBJ2-1; D could derive from TRBD1 or TRBD2 (5 bases each). This CDR3 has 13 residues. Germline V gene data show CDR1 as MNHEY and CDR2 as SMNVEV (reference sequence). The ends were cut back, 3 bases at V and 9 bases at J, with 12 bases in the middle. The DNA of the CDR3 is TGTGCCAGCAGTTTTGGGGGTGCGAGTGAGCAGTTCTTC. Its translation is CASSFGGASEQFF.

This clonotype was seen a handful of times. V gene TRBV6-1 combines with J gene TRBJ2-2; TRBD1 is a possible D gene (6 bases). The V gene's germline CDR1 is MNHNS and CDR2 SASEGT. The CDR3 is 15 amino acids. Trimming removed 7 bases from V and 0 bases from J, with 12 bases in between. The CDR3 DNA reads TGTGCCAGCAATAGGGACATCGCGAACACCGGGGAGCTGTTTTTT. Protein: CASNRDIANTGELFF.

Concerning this clonotype itself: A much more abundant neighbour one base away suggests this may be a read error. The chain has TRBV20-1 and TRBJ2-5; D may be TRBD1 (6 bases). Germline CDR1 reads DFQATT; CDR2 reads SNEGSKA (reference sequence). The CDR3 runs to 15 residues. CDR3 nucleotides: TGCTGTGCTAGAGATTCGCAGGACAGTCAAGAGACCCAGTACTTC. This codes for CCARDSQDSQETQYF.

The J gene is TRBJ2-1, the V gene TRBV29-1; 13 bases align to TRBD2. J gave up 7 bases and V 5 bases, and 8 bases lay outside the gene matches. The CDR3 totals 15 residues. Looked up from germline, CDR1 is SQVTM and CDR2 is ANQGSEA. CDR3 residues: CSVTPGLAGRNEQFF. CDR3 bases: TGCAGCGTTACGCCGGGACTAGCGGGACGGAATGAGCAGTTCTTC.

A few counts support this clonotype. This chain joins TRBV4-3 and TRBJ2-3, with D perhaps TRBD2 (5 bases). The germline V and J ends were trimmed by 1 base and 0 bases, with 14 bases remaining between them. This CDR3 spans 17 amino acids. The germline V gene has CDR1 LGHNA and CDR2 YSLEER. CDR3 in amino acids: CASSQAGIAPSTDTQYF. The CDR3 nucleotides are TGCGCCAGCAGCCAAGCTGGGATAGCGCCAAGCACAGATACGCAGTATTTT.

The chain recombines TRBV5-5 with TRBJ2-2; no clear D gene. The length of the CDR3 is 15 residues. V was shortened by 0 bases and J by 0 bases, with 6 bases between the two germline ends. Per the germline V gene, CDR1 is SGHKS and CDR2 is YYEKEE (reference sequence). The CDR3, as DNA: TGTGCCAGCAGCTTGGTTCCCACGAACACCGGGGAGCTGTTTTTT. This sequence encodes CASSLVPTNTGELFF.

In its sample, this clonotype was seen a few times. The genes are TRBV20-1 and TRBJ2-1, with D tentatively TRBD2 (5 bases). Germline V CDR1 and CDR2: DFQATT, SNEGSKA (reference sequence). The CDR3 length is 13 residues. V was shortened by 1 base and J by 6 bases, with 10 bases between the two germline ends. DNA for the CDR3: TGCAGTGCTAGAGGGGCGGGCCCCAATGAGCAGTTCTTC. It encodes CSARGAGPNEQFF.

The J gene is TRBJ2-7, the V gene TRBV12-3 or TRBV12-4; no clear D gene. This CDR3 contains 16 residues. The V end was cut by 2 bases, the J end by 3 bases, with 17 bases between. CDR3 nucleotides: TGTGCCAGCAGTTTATTCCGGGTAGCCTCGTTCTACGAGCAGTACTTC. This codes for CASSLFRVASFYEQYF.

The gene calls are TRBV9 and TRBJ1-2, with 7 bases lining up with TRBD1. The V gene end was trimmed by 3 bases and the J gene end by 6 bases; junction bases not matched to a gene: 11. Germline values: CDR1 SGDLS, CDR2 YYNGEE. The CDR3 has 15 residues. The CDR3 DNA sequence: TGTGCCAGCAGCGCCGAGACGACAGGGAACCATGGCTACACCTTC. Encoded protein: CASSAETTGNHGYTF. Full variable domain (remainder filled in from reference TRBV9 and TRBJ1-2): DSGVTQTPKHLITATGQRVTLRCSPRSGDLSVYWYQQSLDQGLQFLIQYYNGEERAKGNILERFSAQQFPDLHSELNLSSLELGDSALYFCASSAETTGNHGYTFGSGTRLTVV.